The 21 T cell receptor beta chains below come from one sample, sequenced in a study of identical twins. Via MiXCR, TCRdb re-called the 5' RACE reads, giving one row per CDR3 protein. The data contain about 720,000 distinct CDR3 sequences, 15% to 20% of them seen just once; the ten biggest clones take up less than 15%. These sequences were also reported in another study, on T cells expressing NK-cell markers.

Sequencing was done on a sample of PBMCs. The origin of the receptors is a woman aged 18-29 years in good health.

This clonotype was counted a few times. The J gene is TRBJ2-1, the V gene TRBV5-1; D might be TRBD1 (5 bases). Trimming stripped 1 base from V and 8 bases from J, with 10 bases between. CDR3 length: 13 amino acids. Germline V gene lookup returns CDR1 SGHRS and CDR2 YFSETQ. The CDR3 here is CASSLKGYDEQFF. The DNA for the CDR3 is TGCGCCAGCAGCTTGAAGGGGTACGATGAGCAGTTCTTC.

V gene TRBV7-3 combines with J gene TRBJ2-3; D is tentatively TRBD1 or TRBD2 (5 bases each). Germline V gene data show CDR1 as SGHTA and CDR2 as FQGTGA. Trimming shortened V by 5 bases and J by 10 bases, and 13 bases separated the two germline ends. The CDR3 runs to 12 residues. This CDR3 is CASSPGRSPQYF. For the CDR3, the DNA is TGTGCCAGCAGCCCGGGGCGGAGCCCGCAGTATTTT. Full variable domain (remainder filled in from reference TRBV7-3 and TRBJ2-3): GAGVSQTPSNKVTEKGKYVELRCDPISGHTALYWYRQSLGQGPEFLIYFQGTGAADDSGLPNDRFFAVRPEGSVSTLKIQRTERGDSAVYLCASSPGRSPQYFGPGTRLTVL.

The chain is built from TRBV9 and TRBJ1-4, with 8 positions matching TRBD1. This CDR3 has 15 residues. Trimming cost V 4 bases and J 8 bases; bases outside gene matches: 10. Germline-derived CDR1 and CDR2 are SGDLS and YYNGEE. Here the CDR3 DNA reads TGTGCCAGCAGCCCGGCCCCCACAGGGGGGGAAAAACTGTTTTTT. Its translation: CASSPAPTGGEKLFF. Full variable domain (missing parts from reference TRBV9 and TRBJ1-4): DSGVTQTPKHLITATGQRVTLRCSPRSGDLSVYWYQQSLDQGLQFLIQYYNGEERAKGNILERFSAQQFPDLHSELNLSSLELGDSALYFCASSPAPTGGEKLFFGSGTQLSVL.

This chain uses TRBV28 with TRBJ2-7; 7 nucleotides match TRBD1. CDR1 MDHEN and CDR2 SYDVKM come from the germline V gene. The V segment lost 3 bases and the J segment 5 bases; nucleotides outside the gene matches: 7. The CDR3 is 14 residues long. CDR3 residues: CASSLGRGGHEQYF. The DNA of the CDR3 is TGTGCCAGCAGTTTGGGACGAGGGGGCCACGAGCAGTACTTC. The whole variable domain, filled in from reference TRBV28 and TRBJ2-7, reads DVKVTQSSRYLVKRTGEKVFLECVQDMDHENMFWYRQDPGLGLRLIYFSYDVKMKEKGDIPEGYSVSREKKERFSLILESASTNQTSMYLCASSLGRGGHEQYFGPGTRLTVT.

The table lists this clonotype with a few counts. J is TRBJ2-7 and V is TRBV7-6; D may be TRBD1 (6 bases). Looked up from germline, CDR1 is SGHVS and CDR2 is FNYEAQ. The CDR3 length is 16 residues. Trimming cost V 2 bases and J 2 bases, with 16 bases left between them. The CDR3 loop reads CASSLWGPAGAYEQYF. The CDR3 bases are TGTGCCAGCAGCTTATGGGGGCCGGCAGGTGCCTACGAGCAGTACTTC.

This clonotype showed up just a few times. This rearrangement joins TRBV27 to TRBJ2-3; TRBD2 aligns across 10 bases. The J segment lost 7 bases and the V segment lost 4 bases, leaving 11 bases of the junction unmatched. The CDR3 sequence is 16 residues long. Germline V gene sequence: CDR1 MNHEY, CDR2 SMNVEV (reference sequence). The CDR3 loop is CASSYLAGVPPYTQYF. As DNA, the CDR3 is TGTGCCAGCAGTTATCTAGCGGGAGTCCCACCCTATACGCAGTATTTT.

This clonotype came up many times. This chain connects TRBV12-3 or TRBV12-4 to TRBJ1-5; D is possibly TRBD1 (5 bases). This CDR3 is built from 14 residues. V was trimmed by 4 bases and J by 5 bases, leaving 12 bases between them. CDR3 sequence (DNA): TGTGCCAGCAGTTCCAGGGAGAGGTATCAGCCCCAGCATTTT. It translates to CASSSRERYQPQHF.

This clonotype occurred a few times. The genes are TRBV29-1 and TRBJ2-1, with 7 bases identical to TRBD2. Germline CDR1 reads SQVTM; CDR2 reads ANQGSEA. Losses at the gene ends were 7 bases for V and 10 bases for J; bases not matched to a gene: 4. The CDR3 length is 10 residues. The CDR3 sequence: CSAGTTEQFF. The DNA for the CDR3 is TGCAGCGCCGGGACTACCGAGCAGTTCTTC.

The gene calls are TRBV29-1 and TRBJ2-3, with unresolved D. Looked up from germline, CDR1 is SQVTM and CDR2 is ANQGSEA. This CDR3 is built from 16 residues. The ends were cut back, 0 bases at V and 1 base at J, with 14 bases in the middle. CDR3 region: CSVEDAEDFGTDTQYF. The CDR3 DNA is TGCAGCGTTGAAGATGCCGAGGATTTCGGCACAGATACGCAGTATTTT.

This sequence joins TRBV6-5 and TRBJ2-7; weak D call: TRBD1 (5 bases). This CDR3 is 14 amino acids long. Trimming left V 4 bases short and J 2 bases short, with 12 bases between. Germline V gene sequence: CDR1 MNHEY, CDR2 SVGAGI. The CDR3 nucleotides read TGTGCCAGCAGTTGGGCGATACAGGCCTACGAGCAGTACTTC. As protein: CASSWAIQAYEQYF.

This clonotype has more than one count but fewer than ten. V and J are TRBV6-1 and TRBJ2-7; 7 bases are a match to TRBD2. After removal of 8 bases from V and 0 bases from J, the junction contained 10 bases not matched to a gene. Per germline, CDR1 MNHNS and CDR2 SASEGT. This CDR3 is 15 amino acids long. The CDR3 DNA is TGTGCCAGCTCGTTCCCCGGGACTAACTCCTACGAGCAGTACTTC. Translation: CASSFPGTNSYEQYF.

The rearrangement links TRBV7-2 to TRBJ2-7; D gene unclear. The V gene's germline CDR1 is SGHTA and CDR2 FQGNSA. Trimming took off 6 bases at V and 0 bases at J, with 18 bases between the two ends. The CDR3 is 16 residues long. The CDR3 reads CASSTQQETNSYEQYF. Here the CDR3 DNA reads TGTGCCAGCAGTACCCAACAAGAAACTAACTCCTACGAGCAGTACTTC.

This clonotype was counted between two and nine times. This rearrangement joins TRBV12-3 or TRBV12-4 to TRBJ2-1; no definite D call. Between the trimmed V and J ends, which lost 9 bases and 2 bases, there was a span of 14 bases. This CDR3 comprises 14 residues. This CDR3 is CARNSSVAYNEQFF. The CDR3 DNA follows: TGTGCCAGGAACTCCAGCGTGGCCTACAATGAGCAGTTCTTC.

This clonotype has only a few counts. The chain employs TRBV20-1 and TRBJ2-1, with D tentatively TRBD1 or TRBD2 (5 bases each). V was cut by 3 bases and J by 2 bases, with 14 bases left in between. There are 15 residues in the CDR3. Germline loops: CDR1 DFQATT, CDR2 SNEGSKA (reference sequence). The CDR3 bases are TGCAGTGCTAGTGGGGGTATAAGGACCTACAATGAGCAGTTCTTC. Protein sequence: CSASGGIRTYNEQFF.

This clonotype came up many times. The V call is TRBV7-9, the J call TRBJ1-2; D is undetermined. The CDR3 has 13 amino acids. Germline CDR1 reads SEHNR; CDR2 reads FQNEAQ (reference sequence). V was cut by 0 bases and J by 5 bases, with 7 bases left in between. CDR3 sequence: CASSLAADYGYTF. Written as DNA, the CDR3 is TGTGCCAGCAGCTTAGCGGCGGATTATGGCTACACCTTC.

This clonotype was seen more than once but under ten times. This chain joins TRBV24-1 and TRBJ2-1; 14 bases agree with TRBD2. Germline V gene sequence: CDR1 KGHDR, CDR2 SFDVKD. V dropped 2 bases and J dropped 6; count of bases not matched to a gene: 11. The CDR3 covers 19 residues. CDR3 DNA: TGTGCCACCAGTGATTCTGGACTAGCGGGGGGCTCATATCGCAATGAGCAGTTCTTC. Residues: CATSDSGLAGGSYRNEQFF.

This clonotype was seen a handful of times. Written as DNA, the CDR3 is TGTGCCAGCAGCTTAGTGGTTCGGCTAGAAGTGGCAGATACGCAGTATTTT. It is translated as CASSLVVRLEVADTQYF. The rearrangement joins TRBV7-2 to TRBJ2-3; D is unclear. Germline V gives CDR1 SGHTA, CDR2 FQGNSA. The CDR3 sequence is 17 residues long. Trimming took 1 base from V and 4 from J, leaving 18 bases between them. Full variable domain (outside the CDR3, taken from reference TRBV7-2 and TRBJ2-3): GAGVSQSPSNKVTEKGKDVELRCDPISGHTALYWYRQSLGQGLEFLIYFQGNSAPDKSGLPSDRFSAERTGGSVSTLTIQRTQQEDSAVYLCASSLVVRLEVADTQYFGPGTRLTVL.

A few counts support this clonotype. This CDR3 reads CSAQDVMRADTQYF. In nucleotides, the CDR3 is TGCAGTGCCCAGGACGTCATGAGGGCAGATACGCAGTATTTT. The chain employs TRBV20-1 and TRBJ2-3; a weak D match, TRBD2 (5 bases). Trimming pared 6 bases from V and 4 bases from J, leaving 17 bases between. There are 14 residues in the CDR3. Germline V gives CDR1 DFQATT, CDR2 SNEGSKA (reference sequence).

The chain joins TRBV20-1 to TRBJ2-1, with 7 bases that match TRBD2. CDR3 length: 16 amino acids. The germline V gene has CDR1 DFQATT and CDR2 SNEGSKA (reference sequence). V was pared by 0 bases and J by 7 bases, with 12 bases of the junction left unmatched. The CDR3 spells CSARDGTTASTNEQFF. In nucleotides, the CDR3 is TGCAGTGCTAGAGATGGGACTACCGCATCCACGAATGAGCAGTTCTTC.

This rearrangement joins TRBV20-1 to TRBJ2-3; D gene ambiguous. The CDR3 contains 13 residues. Germline V lookup: CDR1 DFQATT, CDR2 SNEGSKA (reference sequence). Trimming took 6 bases from V and 2 from J, leaving 12 bases between them. Written as DNA, the CDR3 is TGCAGTGCCCTCATTGAGGCCACAGATACGCAGTATTTT. It encodes CSALIEATDTQYF.

V usage is TRBV6-1 and J usage is TRBJ1-2, with D hard to call. Germline CDR1 MNHNS, CDR2 SASEGT. The CDR3 totals 13 residues. V was trimmed by 8 bases and J by 5 bases, leaving 15 bases between them. The CDR3 nucleotides are TGTGCCAGCCTGTTGAATAACCAATATGGCTACACCTTC. It translates to CASLLNNQYGYTF.